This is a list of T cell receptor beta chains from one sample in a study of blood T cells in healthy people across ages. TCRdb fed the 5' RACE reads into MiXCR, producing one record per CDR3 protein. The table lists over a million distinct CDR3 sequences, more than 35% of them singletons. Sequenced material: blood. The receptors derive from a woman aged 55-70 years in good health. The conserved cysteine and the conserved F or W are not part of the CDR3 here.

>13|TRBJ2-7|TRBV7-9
ASSLALDGTYEQY
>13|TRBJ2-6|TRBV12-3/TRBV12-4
ASSLYSSGANVLT
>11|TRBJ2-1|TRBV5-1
ASSISLGNEQF
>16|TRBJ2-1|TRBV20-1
SATFGRGSGSRYNEQF
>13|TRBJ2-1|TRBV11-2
ASSLVGRTGDEQF
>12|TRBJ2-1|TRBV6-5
ASSRDSRRGEQF
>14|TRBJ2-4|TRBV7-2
ASSYGPIAAKNIQY
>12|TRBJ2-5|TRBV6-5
ASSSSGTRGEQY
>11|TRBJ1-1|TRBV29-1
SVVRGSDTEAF
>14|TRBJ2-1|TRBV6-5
ASSYRVQGNYNEQF
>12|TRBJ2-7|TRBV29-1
SVAIGTGRDEQY